The sequence of this T cell receptor beta chain was determined in a study of identical twins. Study conclusions and caveats: Within cord blood, abundant beta clonotypes carried fewer insertions, but memory repertoires showed no such trend.

CDR1 SGHVS and CDR2 FNYEAQ come from the germline V gene. J gave up 8 bases and V 0 bases, and 7 bases lay outside the gene matches. CDR3 length: 15 residues. Carrying unique molecular identifiers, the cDNA also gained a universal primer site through template switching. Each CDR3 protein is one row after TCRdb ran MiXCR on the 5' RACE reads. The sample shows roughly 630,000 distinct CDR3 sequences, 7.1% of them seen only once. This clonotype has ten or more counts. Its antigen is undetermined. A further study also used this sample, focusing on yellow fever vaccine responses in identical twins.

This TCR was sampled from a woman aged 18-29 years in good health. The V call is TRBV7-6, the J call TRBJ2-1, with 7 nucleotides matching TRBD2. What was sequenced was PBMCs. CDR3 DNA sequence: TGTGCCAGCAGCTTAGCCGGCGGGAGTTTGGATGAGCAGTTCTTC. Translating it yields CASSLAGGSLDEQFF.